Below, 20 T cell receptor beta chains from the same sample are listed, as sequenced in a study of technical replicates of blood from a few donors. Assay: immunoSEQ multiplex PCR; the TCRdb copy retains only in-frame clones and omits some. This table holds about 100,000 clones, about 95% found once. The material sequenced was T cells isolated from PBMCs. All receptors come from a human donor in good health.

This rearrangement joins TRBV6-4 to TRBJ1-5; D remains ambiguous. This CDR3 comprises 13 residues. Trimming left V 6 bases short and J 4 bases short, with 10 bases between. Germline assignment: CDR1 MRHNA and CDR2 SNTAGT. The CDR3 protein is CASSPELNQPQHF. The CDR3 coding sequence is TGTGCCAGCAGCCCTGAACTGAATCAGCCCCAGCATTTT.

The J gene is TRBJ1-3, the V gene TRBV19, with D hard to call. Trimming took 3 bases from V and 0 from J, leaving 12 bases between them. The CDR3 totals 16 residues. The V gene's germline CDR1 is LNHDA and CDR2 SQIVND (reference sequence). In DNA, the CDR3 is TGTGCCAGTAGTATTCTCTGGGCAAACTCTGGAAACACCATATATTTT. Amino acid sequence: CASSILWANSGNTIYF.

The chain links TRBV10-3 to TRBJ1-2; D unclear. From germline, CDR1 is ENHRY and CDR2 SYGVKD. There are 15 residues in the CDR3. Trimming took 3 bases from V and 4 from J, leaving 15 bases between them. As DNA, the CDR3 is TGTGCCATCAGTGAACCCGGGAACAAGGGCTATGGCTACACCTTC. It translates to CAISEPGNKGYGYTF.

The gene calls are TRBV6-6 and TRBJ2-7; 8 bases align to TRBD2. With V trimmed by 7 bases and J by 7 bases, 9 bases remained unmatched. The CDR3 covers 13 residues. The V gene's germline CDR1 is MNHNY and CDR2 SVGAGI (reference sequence). The CDR3 DNA follows: TGTGCCAGCAAAACTAGCGGCGTTGGAGAGCAGTACTTC. It is translated as CASKTSGVGEQYF.

The chain combines TRBV6-1 with TRBJ2-7; TRBD2 might be the D (6 bases). Per the germline V gene, CDR1 is MNHNS and CDR2 is SASEGT. This CDR3 spans 12 amino acids. Trimming stripped 3 bases from V and 3 bases from J, with 6 bases between. The CDR3 region is CASSETSYEQYF. In DNA, the CDR3 is TGTGCCAGCAGTGAGACTAGCTACGAGCAGTACTTC.

This sequence joins TRBV7-2 and TRBJ1-6; D not certain. V lost 4 bases and J 8 bases, leaving 12 bases between the germline ends. The CDR3 sequence is 14 residues long. CDR1 is SGHTA and CDR2 is FQGNSA in the germline V gene. CDR3 DNA sequence: TGTGCCAGCAGCTCCCACTTTGAAGATTCACCCCTCCACTTT. Translating it yields CASSSHFEDSPLHF.

The chain uses TRBV14 and TRBJ2-1, with D unresolved. This CDR3 comprises 15 residues. Trimming took off 2 bases at V and 1 base at J, with 9 bases between the two ends. In germline, CDR1 is SGHDN, CDR2 FVKESK. In DNA form, the CDR3 reads TGTGCCAGCAGCCAACTACTGCTATCCTACAATGAGCAGTTCTTC. Translation gives CASSQLLLSYNEQFF.

The chain uses TRBV19 and TRBJ2-7, with D hard to call. This CDR3 spans 14 amino acids. The V and J ends lost 4 bases and 4 bases respectively, with 14 bases between them. Germline loops: CDR1 LNHDA, CDR2 SQIVND (reference sequence). CDR3 protein: CASSKTRAPYEQYF. CDR3 nucleotides: TGTGCCAGTAGTAAGACTCGAGCCCCTTACGAGCAGTACTTC.

The chain carries TRBV28 and TRBJ2-7; 7 bases are a match to TRBD1. The CDR3 totals 15 residues. The junction had 6 bases not matched to a gene; V was cut back by 0 bases and J by 4 bases. Germline V gene data show CDR1 as MDHEN and CDR2 as SYDVKM. CDR3 region: CASSLWTGSGYEQYF. The CDR3 nucleotides read TGTGCCAGCAGTTTATGGACAGGGAGTGGATACGAGCAGTACTTC.

This chain connects TRBV10-3 to TRBJ2-7; D is possibly TRBD2 (5 bases). This CDR3 has 15 residues. Germline lookup yields CDR1 ENHRY and CDR2 SYGVKD. V gave up 0 bases and J gave up 0 bases, with 9 bases separating them. The CDR3 DNA follows: TGTGCCATCAGTGAGTCGGAGGAGGCCTCCTACGAGCAGTACTTC. Its translation is CAISESEEASYEQYF.

This clone was recorded a few times. V gene TRBV5-1 combines with J gene TRBJ1-1, with TRBD1 matching 8 bases. Germline values: CDR1 SGHRS, CDR2 YFSETQ. The CDR3 runs to 17 residues. The J segment lost 1 base and the V segment lost 3 bases, leaving 11 bases of the junction unmatched. The CDR3 DNA reads as TGCGCCAGCAGCTCCCTTGGACAGGGCATAGCGAACACTGAAGCTTTCTTT. This codes for CASSSLGQGIANTEAFF.

The V gene is TRBV28, the J gene TRBJ1-5; D is undetermined. The ends were cut back, 7 bases at V and 4 bases at J, with 8 bases in the middle. Germline CDR1 and CDR2: MDHEN and SYDVKM. CDR3 length: 12 amino acids. The CDR3 DNA sequence: TGTGCCAGCAAGAGTACTAATCAGCCCCAGCATTTT. It specifies CASKSTNQPQHF.

This clone has a single count. This chain joins TRBV27 and TRBJ1-5; TRBD1 might be the D (5 bases). V was trimmed by 9 bases and J by 2 bases, leaving 8 bases between them. This CDR3 spans 12 amino acids. Looked up from germline, CDR1 is MNHEY and CDR2 is SMNVEV (reference sequence). The DNA for the CDR3 is TGTGCCAGTAGGGGTGGCAATCAGCCCCAGCATTTT. Amino acids: CASRGGNQPQHF.

The chain links TRBV29-1 to TRBJ1-3, with D tentatively TRBD1 (6 bases). This CDR3 is built from 13 residues. Germline assignment: CDR1 SQVTM and CDR2 ANQGSEA. V was shortened by 7 bases and J by 1 base, with 11 bases between the two germline ends. The CDR3 spells CSAHGTSGNTIYF. The CDR3 DNA follows: TGCAGCGCCCACGGGACATCTGGAAACACCATATATTTT.

This chain joins TRBV4-3 and TRBJ1-1; tentative D call: TRBD1 (5 bases). Germline CDR1 is LGHNA and CDR2 is YSLEER. This CDR3 has 13 amino acids. Trimming took off 1 base at V and 8 bases at J, with 11 bases between the two ends. The DNA for the CDR3 is TGCGCCAGCAGCCAAGCCCTATCAGGGGAAGCTTTCTTT. It yields the protein CASSQALSGEAFF.

The chain is built from TRBV5-8 and TRBJ2-3; D call uncertain. Per the germline V gene, CDR1 is SGHTS and CDR2 is YDEGEE. V lost 2 bases, J lost 4 bases, and 14 bases lay in between. This CDR3 contains 15 residues. The CDR3 region is CASSFTGGGPDTQYF. The DNA for the CDR3 is TGTGCCAGCAGCTTTACGGGTGGTGGCCCAGATACGCAGTATTTT.

This clone was seen only once. The V and J genes are TRBV27 and TRBJ2-1; 13 positions agree with TRBD2. The CDR3 spans 17 residues. Germline CDR1 is MNHEY and CDR2 is SMNVEV (reference sequence). V shed 1 base and J 6 bases; nucleotides not matched to a gene: 6. CDR3 region: CASSLFRTSGGSNEQFF. DNA of the CDR3: TGTGCCAGCAGTTTATTCCGGACTAGCGGGGGTAGCAATGAGCAGTTCTTC.

The chain couples TRBV9 to TRBJ2-5; TRBD2 is a possible D gene (6 bases). CDR3 length: 16 amino acids. Germline assignment: CDR1 SGDLS and CDR2 YYNGEE. With 0 bases removed from V and 5 bases from J, the gap between germline ends came to 17 bases. This CDR3 reads CASSVEGAPRGETQYF. CDR3 in DNA: TGTGCCAGCAGCGTAGAGGGAGCGCCCCGGGGGGAGACCCAGTACTTC. Variable domain in full (rest from reference TRBV9 and TRBJ2-5): DSGVTQTPKHLITATGQRVTLRCSPRSGDLSVYWYQQSLDQGLQFLIQYYNGEERAKGNILERFSAQQFPDLHSELNLSSLELGDSALYFCASSVEGAPRGETQYFGPGTRLLVL.

The V call is TRBV2, the J call TRBJ1-4; TRBD1 matches 8 bases. The junction had 14 bases not matched to a gene; V was cut back by 6 bases and J by 11 bases. Germline-derived CDR1 and CDR2 are SNHLY and FYNNEI. There are 15 residues in the CDR3. The DNA for the CDR3 is TGTGCCAGCAGCGGACCCGACAGGGGACGGCAGAAACTGTTTTTT. This sequence encodes CASSGPDRGRQKLFF.

This sequence joins TRBV10-3 and TRBJ1-2; 11 bases fit TRBD1. Unmatched junction bases numbered 2, after V lost 3 bases and J lost 5 bases. Per the germline V gene, CDR1 is ENHRY and CDR2 is SYGVKD. The CDR3 loop spans 14 amino acids. The CDR3 DNA is TGTGCCATCAGTGATGGGACAGGGGGATATGGCTACACCTTC. This encodes CAISDGTGGYGYTF.